The 8 T cell receptor beta chains reported below all come from one sample, sequenced in a study of blood T cells in healthy people across ages. Next came a second PCR, run for roughly 7 to 12 cycles, which used a sample-barcoded 5' primer along with a J-beta primer mix. MiXCR was run by TCRdb on the 5' RACE reads, yielding one entry per CDR3 protein. The sample holds hundreds of thousands of distinct CDR3 sequences, about 54% seen once. Sequencing input: blood. All receptors derive from a man between 60 and 70 years old in good health.

The genes are TRBV15 and TRBJ2-7; D is unresolved. Germline V gives CDR1 LNHNV, CDR2 YYDKDF (reference sequence). The V end lost 1 base, the J end lost 3 bases, and 16 bases lay between the germline ends. The CDR3 is made up of 16 amino acids. The CDR3 here is CATSRVGSGQGYEQYF. As DNA, the CDR3 is TGTGCCACCAGCAGAGTTGGGTCCGGGCAAGGCTACGAGCAGTACTTC.

The rearrangement joins TRBV20-1 to TRBJ1-2; D gene unclear. Trimming removed 6 bases from V and 4 bases from J, with 12 bases in between. Germline V gene sequence: CDR1 DFQATT, CDR2 SNEGSKA (reference sequence). The CDR3 runs 12 residues. CDR3 bases: TGCAGTGCCGCCAGCGAGGGCTATGGCTACACCTTC. Amino acid sequence: CSAASEGYGYTF.

The chain couples TRBV20-1 to TRBJ2-2; weak D call: TRBD2 (5 bases). CDR1 and CDR2 (germline): DFQATT, SNEGSKA (reference sequence). Trimming left V 1 base short and J 7 bases short, with 16 bases between. There are 15 residues in the CDR3. In DNA, the CDR3 is TGCAGTGCTAGAGGACTACCAGGCGTTGGCGGGGAGCTGTTTTTT. The encoded protein is CSARGLPGVGGELFF.

The rearrangement joins TRBV6-2 or TRBV6-3 to TRBJ2-4; no clear D. The J call may be faulty, since TRBJ2-5 better matches the DNA end. There are 13 residues in the CDR3. CDR1 is MNHEY, CDR2 SVGEGT, per germline. CDR3 DNA sequence: TGTGCCAGCAGTCCGACTCTCCTGGAGACCCAGTACTTC. It yields the protein CASSPTLLETQYF.

J is TRBJ2-1 and V is TRBV5-6; D may be TRBD1 (8 bases). The germline V gene encodes CDR1 SGHDT and CDR2 YYEEEE. CDR3 length equals 16 residues. V was trimmed by 4 bases and J by 3 bases, leaving 17 bases between them. CDR3 amino acids: CASSLDRGGGYNEQFF. CDR3 sequence (DNA): TGTGCCAGCAGCCTAGACAGGGGCGGGGGCTACAATGAGCAGTTCTTC.

The chain employs TRBV7-8 and TRBJ1-1; D remains ambiguous. Germline V gene sequence: CDR1 SGHVS, CDR2 FQNEAQ. The CDR3 loop spans 14 amino acids. V was shortened by 1 base and J by 4 bases, with 10 bases between the two germline ends. CDR3 residues: CASSLVQSGTEAFF. In DNA form, the CDR3 reads TGTGCCAGCAGCTTAGTGCAGTCGGGCACTGAAGCTTTCTTT.

The chain employs TRBV6-1 and TRBJ2-7; 7 bases align to TRBD1. With 10 bases clipped from V and 3 bases from J, the junction kept 3 bases outside the gene matches. This CDR3 is 11 amino acids long. The germline V gene has CDR1 MNHNS and CDR2 SASEGT. The CDR3 nucleotides are TGTGCCACTGGGACAGTCTACGAGCAGTACTTC. It yields the protein CATGTVYEQYF.

This chain links TRBV20-1 with TRBJ1-6; D is uncertain. Germline-derived CDR1 and CDR2 are DFQATT and SNEGSKA (reference sequence). CDR3 length equals 13 residues. Between the trimmed V and J ends, which lost 6 bases and 9 bases, there was a span of 15 bases. The CDR3 loop reads CSAPFGRGSPLHF. The DNA for the CDR3 is TGCAGTGCCCCCTTTGGGCGTGGTTCACCCCTCCACTTT.